This is a list of T cell receptor beta chains from one sample in a study of blood T cell repertoires in COVID-19. Data came from immunoSEQ multiplex PCR; TCRdb stores just in-frame clones and leaves some out. This table has 310,000 or so clones, 86% appearing once. Sequenced input: PBMCs or T cells enriched from blood (not recorded which). The source of these receptors is a woman aged 18-29 years who had recovered from COVID-19. The conserved cysteine and the conserved F or W are not part of the CDR3 here. Expanded clones get a size class; other rows say once, few or many, or leave the size out.

j_gene,abundance,v_gene,CDR3aa
TRBJ1-2,-,TRBV7-9,ASSLGQANYGYT
TRBJ1-1,few,TRBV5-6,ASSLSGDRVTEAF
TRBJ1-2,-,TRBV25-1,ASSPRGGFRGYT
TRBJ1-2,once,TRBV4-2,ASSQDGTGALYGYT
TRBJ2-1,-,TRBV5-4,ASSLLGLGNNEQF
TRBJ2-7,-,TRBV11-2,ASSLDWSSGIYEQY
TRBJ1-1,-,TRBV7-6,ASSSQTDTEAF
TRBJ1-2,-,TRBV7-9,ASSGDRGSGYT
TRBJ2-7,-,TRBV7-9,ASSPRPPGTGGDEQY
TRBJ1-2,-,TRBV6-5,ASRKSQGLNYGYT
TRBJ2-2,-,TRBV5-1,ASSTGQGWTAGELF
TRBJ2-6,-,TRBV28,ASSLSGIDSGANVLT
TRBJ1-4,-,TRBV5-1,ASSPGGLSEKLF
TRBJ1-5,-,TRBV6-6,ASSRFGTDYSNQPQH
TRBJ1-1,-,TRBV11-2,ASSLGPGQNTEAF